This T cell receptor (beta chain) derives from a study of lymphopenia after photon versus proton radiotherapy. Study-level results: Proton therapy kept repertoires fairly stable, unlike photons, which gained effector/memory cells. After the lymphocyte nadir, photon-treated repertoires showed oligoclonal expansion, especially of CD8+ Temra cells. Only patients who died were analyzed for survival; proton advantage is unproven.

V gave up 3 bases and J gave up 1 base; unmatched junction bases: 5. The CDR3 covers 15 residues. Germline V gene lookup returns CDR1 KGHSH and CDR2 LQKENI. Turning to this clone: No antigen is known for it.

Here immunoSEQ multiplex PCR was the method, and the copy in TCRdb shows in-frame clones only, minus some. Among some 55,000 clones listed, approximately 84% were seen once. J is TRBJ1-1 and V is TRBV18, with 7 nucleotides matching TRBD1. Sequencing was performed on peripheral blood, taken from a patient treated with photon-based radiotherapy. This receptor was obtained from a man between 35 and 55 years old with gastric cancer. Written as DNA, the CDR3 is TGTGCCAGCTCACCGGGACAGACGAAGAACACTGAAGCTTTCTTT. Protein product: CASSPGQTKNTEAFF.